Shown below are 25 T cell receptor beta chains from a single sample sequenced in a study of CD4+ T cells in melanoma. Repertoires were generated with immunoSEQ multiplex PCR, while TCRdb's copy carries only in-frame clones and drops some. The repertoire consists of 18,000 or so clones, with about 85% occurring once and the leading ten covering about 5%. The sequencing input was cells from a culture (not recorded whether cultured in vitro). The receptors come from a human donor with melanoma.

J is TRBJ2-3 and V is TRBV29-1; D may correspond to TRBD1 or TRBD2 (5 bases each). V lost 3 bases to trimming and J lost 8 bases, with 12 bases between them. There are 12 residues in the CDR3. CDR1 SQVTM and CDR2 ANQGSEA come from the germline V gene. The CDR3 reads CSVEHGAGTQYF. DNA for the CDR3: TGCAGCGTTGAGCACGGGGCTGGTACGCAGTATTTT.

The V call is TRBV19, the J call TRBJ2-3; 8 bases fit TRBD1. Germline CDR1 LNHDA, CDR2 SQIVND (reference sequence). Unmatched junction bases numbered 9, after V lost 7 bases and J lost 3 bases. The CDR3 spans 15 residues. CDR3 bases: TGTGCCAGTACCCGAGGAAGACAGGGGACAGATACGCAGTATTTT. Translation: CASTRGRQGTDTQYF.

The V and J genes are TRBV7-7 and TRBJ1-5, with D uncertain. The CDR3 is made up of 16 amino acids. V was shortened by 1 base and J by 3 bases, with 13 bases between the two germline ends. Germline V gene sequence: CDR1 SSHAT, CDR2 FNYEAQ (reference sequence). The CDR3 spells CASSLEGNIHNQPQHF. The CDR3 nucleotides are TGTGCCAGCAGCTTAGAAGGTAACATACACAATCAGCCCCAGCATTTT.

The gene calls are TRBV5-6 and TRBJ2-5; D is possibly TRBD1 (6 bases). This CDR3 is 14 amino acids long. CDR1 and CDR2 from the germline V gene are SGHDT and YYEEEE. V was pared by 3 bases and J by 2 bases, with 11 bases between. For the CDR3, the DNA is TGTGCCAGCAGCTGGGGGCCCCCACAAGAGACCCAGTACTTC. Protein product: CASSWGPPQETQYF.

This clone has only one observation. The rearrangement links TRBV5-1 to TRBJ1-1; 8 bases are shared with TRBD1. CDR1 is SGHRS and CDR2 is YFSETQ in the germline V gene. After removal of 6 bases from V and 7 bases from J, the junction contained 11 bases not matched to a gene. CDR3 length: 14 amino acids. CDR3: CASKPDRGASEAFF. CDR3 bases: TGCGCCAGCAAACCAGACAGGGGCGCGAGTGAAGCTTTCTTT.

The chain has TRBV5-1 and TRBJ2-3; TRBD2 aligns across 8 bases. Germline lookup yields CDR1 SGHRS and CDR2 YFSETQ. The CDR3 has 15 residues. Unmatched junction bases numbered 7, after V lost 1 base and J lost 6 bases. CDR3 sequence: CASSLLARGVDTQYF. The CDR3 nucleotides are TGCGCCAGCAGCTTGTTGGCGCGGGGGGTGGATACGCAGTATTTT.

The V gene is TRBV11-2, the J gene TRBJ2-3; D not resolved. Germline V lookup: CDR1 SGHAT, CDR2 FQNNGV. The CDR3 covers 14 residues. Trimming took off 5 bases at V and 2 bases at J, with 11 bases between the two ends. The CDR3 sequence: CASSLGWDTDTQYF. As DNA, the CDR3 is TGTGCCAGCAGCCTTGGATGGGACACAGATACGCAGTATTTT.

This clone was recorded only once. The chain links TRBV4-1 to TRBJ1-4, with D hard to call. This CDR3 is 15 amino acids long. Germline lookup yields CDR1 MGHRA and CDR2 YSYEKL. The ends were cut back, 4 bases at V and 0 bases at J, with 9 bases in the middle. The CDR3 region has the DNA TGCGCCAGCAGCCTGGGTCATGCAACTAATGAAAAACTGTTTTTT. Amino acids: CASSLGHATNEKLFF.

This clone has just one count. The V and J genes are TRBV10-1 and TRBJ1-1; D not resolved. Germline lookup yields CDR1 WNHNN and CDR2 SYGVQD (reference sequence). V was pared by 0 bases and J by 9 bases, with 14 bases between. CDR3 length equals 14 residues. The CDR3 region is CASSESSYGRKAFF. The CDR3 DNA reads as TGCGCCAGCAGTGAGTCAAGTTACGGGAGGAAAGCTTTCTTT.

The chain links TRBV12-5 to TRBJ1-5; no reliable D call. The CDR3 contains 17 residues. Trimming cost V 1 base and J 0 bases, with 13 bases left between them. CDR1 LGHNT and CDR2 FRNRAP come from the germline V gene. The CDR3 region is CASGLDPWRYSNQPQHF. The CDR3 DNA follows: TGTGCTAGTGGTTTGGATCCCTGGAGATATAGCAATCAGCCCCAGCATTTT.

In its sample, this clone was seen a few times. CDR3: CASSLVRGTNQPQHF. DNA of the CDR3: TGTGCCAGCAGCTTAGTGAGGGGGACGAATCAGCCCCAGCATTTT. The V call is TRBV7-8, the J call TRBJ1-5; weak D call: TRBD1 (6 bases). V dropped 1 base and J dropped 4 bases, with 11 bases sitting between them. CDR3 length: 15 residues. Germline loops: CDR1 SGHVS, CDR2 FQNEAQ.

This sequence joins TRBV5-1 and TRBJ2-2; D possibly corresponds to TRBD1 (6 bases). V lost 4 bases and J 7 bases, leaving 17 bases between the germline ends. Germline CDR1 reads SGHRS; CDR2 reads YFSETQ. CDR3 length: 15 residues. The CDR3 region is CASSIQGNYDGELFF. The CDR3 nucleotides read TGCGCCAGCAGCATACAGGGAAATTATGACGGGGAGCTGTTTTTT.

The J gene is TRBJ1-2, the V gene TRBV4-1; 10 nucleotides align to TRBD1. Germline CDR1 and CDR2: MGHRA and YSYEKL. V lost 3 bases, J lost 4 bases, and 5 bases stayed unmatched. This CDR3 is 15 amino acids long. The CDR3 is CASSQPGQGGYGYTF. As DNA, the CDR3 is TGCGCCAGCAGCCAGCCAGGACAGGGGGGCTATGGCTACACCTTC.

The V call is TRBV5-4, the J call TRBJ1-2; the D is unclear. This CDR3 is 13 amino acids long. Germline assignment: CDR1 SGHNT and CDR2 YYREEE (reference sequence). V was clipped by 0 bases and J by 1 base, with 4 bases between them. DNA of the CDR3: TGTGCCAGCAGCTTGGACGGTAACTATGGCTACACCTTC. It codes for CASSLDGNYGYTF.

The sample holds a few counts of this clone. V and J are TRBV2 and TRBJ1-1; D is ambiguous. Trimming took 6 bases from V and 4 from J, leaving 24 bases between them. Germline CDR1 reads SNHLY; CDR2 reads FYNNEI. The CDR3 runs 17 residues. Here the CDR3 reads CASRPALYRSRSTEAFF. CDR3 DNA: TGTGCCAGCAGGCCAGCCCTGTACAGATCCAGGAGCACTGAAGCTTTCTTT.

This clone appeared a few times. CDR3 DNA sequence: TGTGCCAGCAGCTCCTGGAATGACTACACCTTC. Its protein product is CASSSWNDYTF. The genes are TRBV5-8 and TRBJ1-2; no firm D call. Per the germline V gene, CDR1 is SGHTS and CDR2 is YDEGEE. The CDR3 extends over 11 amino acids. V was pared by 3 bases and J by 10 bases, with 10 bases between.

The gene calls are TRBV19 and TRBJ1-5; D is perhaps TRBD1 (5 bases). Trimming cost V 4 bases and J 3 bases, with 13 bases left between them. The CDR3 covers 15 residues. The germline gives CDR1 LNHDA, CDR2 SQIVND (reference sequence). DNA for the CDR3: TGTGCCAGTAGTACCCTGGACACCTTCAATCAGCCCCAGCATTTT. Translation gives CASSTLDTFNQPQHF.

The chain carries TRBV19 and TRBJ1-3; D not certain. CDR3 length equals 15 residues. Trimming took 4 bases from V and 4 from J, leaving 14 bases between them. From germline, CDR1 is LNHDA and CDR2 SQIVND (reference sequence). DNA of the CDR3: TGTGCCAGTAGTAAAACGGACGGCAGCGGAAACACCATATATTTT. Protein sequence: CASSKTDGSGNTIYF.

J is TRBJ2-2 and V is TRBV20-1; D not resolved. CDR3 length: 11 residues. Trimming left V 6 bases short and J 6 bases short, with 8 bases between. Germline CDR1 DFQATT, CDR2 SNEGSKA (reference sequence). The CDR3 DNA reads TGCAGTGCGCCATGGGCCGGGGAGCTGTTTTTT. It yields the protein CSAPWAGELFF.

This clone was seen once. The chain has TRBV2 and TRBJ1-2, with a possible D match to TRBD1 (6 bases). Trimming shortened V by 5 bases and J by 4 bases, and 14 bases separated the two germline ends. Per the germline V gene, CDR1 is SNHLY and CDR2 is FYNNEI. This CDR3 comprises 14 residues. CDR3 region: CASSTGRSVYGYTF. In nucleotides, the CDR3 is TGTGCCAGCAGTACAGGGAGGTCTGTCTATGGCTACACCTTC.

This sequence joins TRBV29-1 and TRBJ2-3, with D tentatively TRBD2 (7 bases). The CDR3 runs 13 residues. The ends were cut back, 5 bases at V and 6 bases at J, with 15 bases in the middle. Germline assignment: CDR1 SQVTM and CDR2 ANQGSEA. CDR3 in amino acids: CSVRGGGWDTQYF. CDR3 DNA sequence: TGCAGCGTTAGAGGGGGGGGCTGGGATACGCAGTATTTT.

The V and J genes are TRBV2 and TRBJ1-2, with D maybe TRBD1 (6 bases). V was shortened by 4 bases and J by 3 bases, with 21 bases between the two germline ends. Germline CDR1 SNHLY, CDR2 FYNNEI. CDR3 length equals 17 residues. The CDR3 loop reads CASSGIPDRSSDYGYTF. Written as DNA, the CDR3 is TGTGCCAGCAGTGGTATACCTGACAGGTCTAGTGACTATGGCTACACCTTC.

The V call is TRBV7-9, the J call TRBJ1-2, with no clear D. CDR3 length equals 13 residues. Trimming removed 0 bases from V and 4 bases from J, with 6 bases in between. Per germline, CDR1 SEHNR and CDR2 FQNEAQ (reference sequence). The CDR3 region has the DNA TGTGCCAGCAGCTTAGCCCGGGGCTATGGCTACACCTTC. This encodes CASSLARGYGYTF.

This rearrangement joins TRBV29-1 to TRBJ2-3; D uncertain. V shed 4 bases and J shed 4 bases, with 21 bases lying between them. CDR1 SQVTM and CDR2 ANQGSEA come from the germline V gene. The CDR3 runs 16 residues. The CDR3 DNA reads TGCAGCGTTGCGAGAGAGGACGGACCCGGCGCAGATACGCAGTATTTT. Its translation is CSVAREDGPGADTQYF.

J is TRBJ1-3 and V is TRBV5-1; tentatively, D is TRBD1 (5 bases). The germline V gene encodes CDR1 SGHRS and CDR2 YFSETQ. The CDR3 has 16 residues. Trimming stripped 1 base from V and 2 bases from J, with 13 bases between. CDR3 sequence reads: CASSLQGGTAGNTIYF. The CDR3 nucleotides read TGCGCCAGCAGCTTGCAAGGCGGGACGGCTGGAAACACCATATATTTT.